This TCR beta chain originates from a study of PD-1 blockade in classical Hodgkin lymphoma. Sequencing used immunoSEQ multiplex PCR; TCRdb keeps in-frame clones, though not all of them. The repertoire holds approximately 18,000 clones, with over 60% as singletons. Findings and caveats of the study: By cycle point C4D1, TCR diversity had risen significantly in CD4+ cells (but not CD8+ cells). Exclusion removed patients who began nivolumab under 1 year after ASCT.

Exposure to brentuximab vedotin varied, and each patient had relapsed following autologous stem cell transplantation. Relapsed/refractory classical Hodgkin lymphoma patients had complete, partial or progressive responses. This clone was observed a handful of times. Its antigen is not identified. CDR3 size: 15 residues. Trimming cost V 6 bases and J 2 bases, with 14 bases left between them. Germline V gives CDR1 MDHEN, CDR2 SYDVKM. The sequences come from peripheral blood mononuclear cells (PBMCs), collected before the second cycle of nivolumab. V usage is TRBV28 and J usage is TRBJ2-1, with a weak D call TRBD2 (6 bases). The receptor comes from a human donor with classical Hodgkin lymphoma. CDR3 nucleotides: TGTGCCAGCAGACCCGCCGGGACTGCCTACAATGAGCAGTTCTTC. This sequence encodes CASRPAGTAYNEQFF.